This paragraph covers one T cell receptor beta chain sequence. Its antigen is not yet known. No qualities accompany the bases; no much larger clone lies one base away. Per the publication, the time point label means: baseline before first vaccination. Vaccinee samples came from UK trials COV001 and COV002, including a single-blind randomized controlled phase 2/3 trial of AZD1222 (ChAdOx1 nCoV-19) in healthy adults. Trial participant PBMC samples were collected at day 0 and day 28 after the second dose for TCRbeta chain sequencing. The CDR3 regions of human TCRbeta chains were subjected to immunosequencing. The study's own analysis went as follows. TCRs in the repertoires were matched against a reference library of SARS-CoV-2-specific TCRs that had been generated with the MIRA antigen-specificity platform. Breadth meant the fraction of unique TCRs that were SARS-CoV-2-associated, whereas depth meant the fraction of total T cells that were SARS-CoV-2-associated. Using the MIRA data, each spike-specific TCR was mapped to the spike region that the TCR reacts to and placed in a CD4 or CD8 class. Log10-transformed breadth and depth values were compared by one-way ANOVA with Sidak's multiple comparisons tests. In its TCRdb copy, this immuneACCESS table keeps in-frame sequences only and misses some clones. Where compared with another copy, unresolved V genes explain less than half of these, and the others have no known cause. The V and J calls and clone size were taken over from that table, and D and trimming were inferred from the DNA. The sample records 95,000 to 100,000 clones, 90% of which are singletons. 1.3% of the sample comes from the top ten.

CDR1 and CDR2 are drawn from the germline V gene: SNHLY, FYNNEI. CDR3 length: 14 amino acids, cysteine to phenylalanine. Only the CDR3 part of the read is kept: 42 bases, read in frame from the first base. Cut back by 1 base and 2 bases, the V and J ends lie 8 bases apart. The data stem from a study of T cell responses to AZD1222 COVID-19 vaccine (dated by TCRdb to about 2021). The study in broad terms: AZD1222 recipients whose second dose came at about 4 weeks and those whose second dose came at about 12 weeks were combined into one group, since spike-specific TCR depth and breadth did not differ between the two schedules. A total of 233 trial participants underwent TCR sequencing, of whom some 210 received two doses of AZD1222 and approximately 25 received two doses of the MenACWY control vaccine. Enrollment into the trials was organized by age into subgroups of 18-55, 56-69 and 70-plus years, and those subgroups contained about 150, 27 and 61 TCR-sequenced participants, respectively. Overall results and qualifications from the work: Because no day 14 peak-response samples were available, the repertoires could be characterized only after the peak T cell response. A significant rise in spike-specific TCR breadth and depth was observed after two AZD1222 doses relative to day 0 and relative to MenACWY recipients. Participants were mostly white British, with more females than males. The authors suggested clonal diversity may have been underestimated. Reportedly, almost half of the unique spike-specific TCRs recognized epitopes lying outside the regions that are mutated in the B.1.351 and B.1.1.7 variants. Conclusions about previously exposed vaccinees are limited because only a handful of AZD1222 recipients were SARS-CoV-2 seropositive at baseline. The whole spike protein was spanned by vaccine-associated CD4 TCRs, and dominant responses were seen in regions 160-218 and 743-854. In the small 56-69-year group, the increase in depth fell short of significance, most likely because of low power.

Sequenced here: peripheral blood, sampled on day 0 of AZD1222 vaccination. This clonotype originated in an adult in good health. The chain is encoded by TRBV2 joined to TRBJ1-2, with no D gene named confidently. Here the CDR3 is given as CASSEVHRNYGYTF. The DNA sequence is TGTGCCAGCAGTGAAGTTCACAGAAACTATGGCTACACCTTC. Where the CDR3 stops, the reference TRBV2 and TRBJ1-2 genes take over; the full variable domain is EPEVTQTPSHQVTQMGQEVILRCVPISNHLYFYWYRQILGQKVEFLVSFYNNEISEKSEIFDDQFSVERPDGSNFTLKIRSTKLEDSAMYFCASSEVHRNYGYTFGSGTRLTVV.